The subject of this entry is one T cell receptor (beta chain). Its antigen is not identified. The time point here: pre-treatment sample, taken before nivolumab and TIL therapy. This entry belongs to a study of TIL therapy for anti-PD-1-resistant metastatic lung cancer. Study in general: Patients had a median age of 54 years (range about 35-85). Notes on the study in general: Infused TIL clonotypes partially replaced the baseline blood repertoire, then decayed over months. This highly selected cohort may not generalize to typical lung cancer patients.

This was the immunoSEQ v3 assay. Clones were sequenced by immunoSEQ multiplex PCR, and TCRdb holds only the in-frame ones, with some missing. The sample lists approximately 50,000 clones, approximately 80% seen once, with roughly 3% in the top ten. The receptor's source is a person aged 25-80 years with non-small cell lung cancer. Here the sequenced sample was blood, taken at baseline.

CDR3 DNA: TGTGCCAGCAGCCGCCGACAGATACATGGCTACACCTTC. Its translation: CASSRRQIHGYTF. The chain joins TRBV12-3 or TRBV12-4 to TRBJ1-2; perhaps TRBD1 as D (5 bases). CDR3 length equals 13 residues. V lost 6 bases and J lost 6, with 14 bases in between.